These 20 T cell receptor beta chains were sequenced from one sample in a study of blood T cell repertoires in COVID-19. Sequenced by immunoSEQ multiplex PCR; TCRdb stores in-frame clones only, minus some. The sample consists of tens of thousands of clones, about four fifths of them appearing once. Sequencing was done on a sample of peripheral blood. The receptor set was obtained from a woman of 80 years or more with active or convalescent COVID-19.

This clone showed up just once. As DNA, the CDR3 is TGTGCCAGCAGCCTTAACGCACAGGGGTGGAGTGGCTACACCTTC. This gives the protein CASSLNAQGWSGYTF. V and J are TRBV7-2 and TRBJ1-2; 7 nucleotides match TRBD1. This CDR3 region has 15 residues. CDR1 SGHTA and CDR2 FQGNSA come from the germline V gene. Trimming at V came to 5 bases and at J to 7 bases, leaving 13 bases not matched to a gene.

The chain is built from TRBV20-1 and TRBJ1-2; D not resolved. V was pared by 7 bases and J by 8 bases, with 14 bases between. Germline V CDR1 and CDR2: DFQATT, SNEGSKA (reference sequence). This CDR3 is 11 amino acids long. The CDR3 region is CSGSDGVGYTF. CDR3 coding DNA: TGCAGTGGTTCAGATGGAGTGGGCTACACCTTC.

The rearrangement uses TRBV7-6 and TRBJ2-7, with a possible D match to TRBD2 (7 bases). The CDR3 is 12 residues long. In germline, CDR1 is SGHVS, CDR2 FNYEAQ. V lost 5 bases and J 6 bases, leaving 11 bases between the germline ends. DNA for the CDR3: TGTGCCAGCAGCGAGGGGGGGCCCGAGCAGTACTTC. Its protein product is CASSEGGPEQYF.

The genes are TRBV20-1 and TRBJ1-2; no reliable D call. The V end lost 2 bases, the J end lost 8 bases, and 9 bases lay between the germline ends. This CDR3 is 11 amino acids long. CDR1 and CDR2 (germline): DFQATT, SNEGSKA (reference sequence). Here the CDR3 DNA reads TGCAGTGCTAGATACAGTGTCGGCTACACCTTC. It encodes CSARYSVGYTF.

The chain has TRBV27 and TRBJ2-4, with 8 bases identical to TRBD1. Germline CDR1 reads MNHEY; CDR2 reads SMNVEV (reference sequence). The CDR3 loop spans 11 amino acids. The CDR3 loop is CATGVKNIQYF. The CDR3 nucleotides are TGTGCGACAGGGGTCAAAAACATTCAGTACTTC.

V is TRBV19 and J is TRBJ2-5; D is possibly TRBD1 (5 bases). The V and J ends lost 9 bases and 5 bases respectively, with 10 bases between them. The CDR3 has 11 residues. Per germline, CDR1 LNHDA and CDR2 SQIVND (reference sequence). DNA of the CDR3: TGTGCCAGCCGCTCAGGGGAGACCCAGTACTTC. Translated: CASRSGETQYF.

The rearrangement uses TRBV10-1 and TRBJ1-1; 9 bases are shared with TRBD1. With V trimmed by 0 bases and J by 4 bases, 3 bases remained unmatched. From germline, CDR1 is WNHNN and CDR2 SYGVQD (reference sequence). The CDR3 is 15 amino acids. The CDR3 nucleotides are TGCGCCAGCAGTGAGTCGCCGGGACAGGGCACTGAAGCTTTCTTT. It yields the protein CASSESPGQGTEAFF.

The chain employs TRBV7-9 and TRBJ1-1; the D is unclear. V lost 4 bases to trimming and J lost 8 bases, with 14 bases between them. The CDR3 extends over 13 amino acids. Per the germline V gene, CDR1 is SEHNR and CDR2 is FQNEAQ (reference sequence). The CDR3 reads CASSYPGVTEAFF. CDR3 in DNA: TGTGCCAGCAGCTACCCCGGGGTCACCGAAGCTTTCTTT.

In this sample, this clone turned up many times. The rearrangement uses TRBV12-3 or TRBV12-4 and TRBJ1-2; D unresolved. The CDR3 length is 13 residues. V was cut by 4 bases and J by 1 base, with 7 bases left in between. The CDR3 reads CASSYRDNYGYTF. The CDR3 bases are TGTGCCAGCAGTTACAGAGATAACTATGGCTACACCTTC.

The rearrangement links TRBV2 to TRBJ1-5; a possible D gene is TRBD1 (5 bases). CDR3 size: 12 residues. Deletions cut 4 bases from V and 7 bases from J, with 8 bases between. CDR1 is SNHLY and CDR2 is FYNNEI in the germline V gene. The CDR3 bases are TGTGCCAGCAGTGGGGCAGGGCAGCCCCAGCATTTT. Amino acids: CASSGAGQPQHF.

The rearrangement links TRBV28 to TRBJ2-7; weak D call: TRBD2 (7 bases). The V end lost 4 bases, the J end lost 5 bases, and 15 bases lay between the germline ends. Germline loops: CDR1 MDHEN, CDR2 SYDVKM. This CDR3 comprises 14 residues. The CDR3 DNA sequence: TGTGCCAGCAGTTCCCAGGGGAGGGCGGACGAGCAGTACTTC. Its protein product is CASSSQGRADEQYF.

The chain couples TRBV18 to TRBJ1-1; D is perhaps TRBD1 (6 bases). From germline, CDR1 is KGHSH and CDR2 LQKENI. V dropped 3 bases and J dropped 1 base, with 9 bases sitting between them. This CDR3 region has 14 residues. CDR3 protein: CASSPGTSNTEAFF. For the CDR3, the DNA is TGTGCCAGCTCACCCGGGACATCGAACACTGAAGCTTTCTTT. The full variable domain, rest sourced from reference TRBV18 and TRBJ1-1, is NAGVMQNPRHLVRRRGQEARLRCSPMKGHSHVYWYRQLPEEGLKFMVYLQKENIIDESGMPKERFSAEFPKEGPSILRIQQVVRGDSAAYFCASSPGTSNTEAFFGQGTRLTVV.

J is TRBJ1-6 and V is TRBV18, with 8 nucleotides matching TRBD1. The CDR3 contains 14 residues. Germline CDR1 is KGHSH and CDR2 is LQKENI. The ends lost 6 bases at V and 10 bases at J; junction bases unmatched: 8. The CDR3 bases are TGTGCCAGCTCGCCCGGGACAGGTGAATCACCCCTCCACTTT. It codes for CASSPGTGESPLHF.

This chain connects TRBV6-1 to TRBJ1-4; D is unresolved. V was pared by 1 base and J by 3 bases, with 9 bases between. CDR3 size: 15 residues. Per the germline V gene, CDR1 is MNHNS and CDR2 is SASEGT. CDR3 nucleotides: TGTGCCAGCAGTGAAGTCGGAGCCCCTAATGAAAAACTGTTTTTT. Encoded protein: CASSEVGAPNEKLFF.

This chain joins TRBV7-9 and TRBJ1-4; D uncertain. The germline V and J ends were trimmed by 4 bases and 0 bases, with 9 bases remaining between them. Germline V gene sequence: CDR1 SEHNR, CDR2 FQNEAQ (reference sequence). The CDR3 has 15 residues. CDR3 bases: TGTGCCAGCAGCTCAACACAGACAACTAATGAAAAACTGTTTTTT. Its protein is CASSSTQTTNEKLFF.

This chain's CDR3 is CASSYDGRGLGQPQHF. The CDR3 coding sequence is TGTGCCAGCAGTTACGACGGCAGGGGGCTAGGTCAGCCCCAGCATTTT. The J gene is TRBJ1-5, the V gene TRBV6-2 or TRBV6-3; 8 bases are a match to TRBD1. From germline, CDR1 is MNHEY and CDR2 SVGEGT. The CDR3 has 16 residues. With 2 bases clipped from V and 6 bases from J, the junction kept 9 bases outside the gene matches.

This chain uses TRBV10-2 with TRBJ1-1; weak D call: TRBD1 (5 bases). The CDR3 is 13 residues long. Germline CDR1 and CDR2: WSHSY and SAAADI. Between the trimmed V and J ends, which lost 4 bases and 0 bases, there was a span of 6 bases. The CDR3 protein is CASSVTVNTEAFF. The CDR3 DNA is TGCGCCAGCAGTGTGACAGTGAACACTGAAGCTTTCTTT.

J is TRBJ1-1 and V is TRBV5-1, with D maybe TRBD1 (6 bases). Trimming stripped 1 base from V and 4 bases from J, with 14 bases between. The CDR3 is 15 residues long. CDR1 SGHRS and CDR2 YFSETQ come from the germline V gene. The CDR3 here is CASSLPIGGSTEAFF. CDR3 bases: TGCGCCAGCAGCTTGCCCATAGGGGGAAGCACTGAAGCTTTCTTT.

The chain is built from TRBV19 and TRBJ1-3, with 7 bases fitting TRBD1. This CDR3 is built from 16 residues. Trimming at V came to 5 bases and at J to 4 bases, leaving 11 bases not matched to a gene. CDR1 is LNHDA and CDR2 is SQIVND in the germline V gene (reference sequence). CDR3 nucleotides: TGTGCCAGTAGTGGGGCGCGGACAGGATCAGGAAACACCATATATTTT. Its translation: CASSGARTGSGNTIYF.

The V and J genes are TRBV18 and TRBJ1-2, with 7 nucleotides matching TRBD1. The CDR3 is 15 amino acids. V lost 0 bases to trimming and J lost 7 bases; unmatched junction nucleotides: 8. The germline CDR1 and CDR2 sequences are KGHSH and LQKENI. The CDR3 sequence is CASSPPMEGGSGYTF. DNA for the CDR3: TGTGCCAGCTCACCACCGATGGAAGGGGGCTCTGGCTACACCTTC.